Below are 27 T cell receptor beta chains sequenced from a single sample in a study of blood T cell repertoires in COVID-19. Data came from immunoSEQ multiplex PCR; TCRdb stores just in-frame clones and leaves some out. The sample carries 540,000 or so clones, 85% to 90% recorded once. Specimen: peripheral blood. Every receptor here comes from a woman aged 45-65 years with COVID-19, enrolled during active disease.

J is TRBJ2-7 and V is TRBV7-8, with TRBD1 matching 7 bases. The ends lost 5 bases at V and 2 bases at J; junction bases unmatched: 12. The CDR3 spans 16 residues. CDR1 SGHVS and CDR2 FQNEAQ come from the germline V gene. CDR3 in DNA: TGTGCCAGCAGCGCGCCTCCGGGACAGAGTCCCTACGAGCAGTACTTC. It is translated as CASSAPPGQSPYEQYF.

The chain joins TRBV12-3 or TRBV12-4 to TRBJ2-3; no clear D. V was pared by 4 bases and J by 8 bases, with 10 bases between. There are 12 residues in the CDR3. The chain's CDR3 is CASSSGRATQYF. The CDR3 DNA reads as TGTGCCAGCAGTTCGGGTCGCGCTACGCAGTATTTT.

The CDR3 DNA reads TGTGCCAGCAGCTACGGGACAGGGCAAGCGGCCCTCCACTTT. Translated: CASSYGTGQAALHF. The V call is TRBV3-1 (or the pseudogene TRBV3-2), the J call TRBJ1-6; 9 bases align to TRBD1. Germline lookup yields CDR1 LGHDT and CDR2 YNNKEL (reference sequence). This CDR3 spans 14 amino acids. V shed 5 bases and J 14 bases; nucleotides not matched to a gene: 10.

This CDR3 is CASSSRTGTSPYGYTF. In nucleotides, the CDR3 is TGTGCCAGCAGCTCACGGACCGGGACATCCCCCTATGGCTACACCTTC. J is TRBJ1-2 and V is TRBV7-2, with D possibly being TRBD1 (6 bases). The CDR3 has 16 amino acids. The germline gives CDR1 SGHTA, CDR2 FQGNSA. V was pared by 4 bases and J by 4 bases, with 19 bases between.

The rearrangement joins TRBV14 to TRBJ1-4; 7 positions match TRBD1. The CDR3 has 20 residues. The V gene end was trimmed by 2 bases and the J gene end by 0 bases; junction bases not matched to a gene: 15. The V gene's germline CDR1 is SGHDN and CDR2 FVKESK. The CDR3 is CASSQTTGTAIPSTNEKLFF. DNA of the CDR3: TGTGCCAGCAGCCAAACTACCGGGACAGCGATCCCTTCAACTAATGAAAAACTGTTTTTT.

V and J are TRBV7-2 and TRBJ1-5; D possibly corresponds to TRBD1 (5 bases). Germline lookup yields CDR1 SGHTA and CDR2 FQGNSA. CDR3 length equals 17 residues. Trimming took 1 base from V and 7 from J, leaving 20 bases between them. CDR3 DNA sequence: TGTGCCAGCAGCTTAGGTGGGGACGGGGGGATTTTGCAGCCCCAGCATTTT. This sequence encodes CASSLGGDGGILQPQHF.

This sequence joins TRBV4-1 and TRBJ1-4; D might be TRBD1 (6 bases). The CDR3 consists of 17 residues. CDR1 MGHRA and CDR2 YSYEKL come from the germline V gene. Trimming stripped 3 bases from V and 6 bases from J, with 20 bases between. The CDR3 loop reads CASSQRTVLGFDEKLFF. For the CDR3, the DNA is TGCGCCAGCAGCCAGAGGACAGTCTTGGGATTTGATGAAAAACTGTTTTTT.

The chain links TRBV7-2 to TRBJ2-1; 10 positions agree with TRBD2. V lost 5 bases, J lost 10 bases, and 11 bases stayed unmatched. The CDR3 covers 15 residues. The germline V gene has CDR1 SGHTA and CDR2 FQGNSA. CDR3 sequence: CASSPLAGGYGEQFF. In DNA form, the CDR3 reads TGTGCCAGCAGCCCTTTAGCGGGGGGTTATGGAGAGCAGTTCTTC.

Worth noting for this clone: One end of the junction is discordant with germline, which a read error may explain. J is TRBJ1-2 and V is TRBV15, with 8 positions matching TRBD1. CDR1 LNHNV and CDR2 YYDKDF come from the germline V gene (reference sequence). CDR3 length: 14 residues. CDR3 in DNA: TGTGCCACCAGCAGAGCCTCTTTGATGGGGGACAGGTTCTTC. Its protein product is CATSRASLMGDRFF.

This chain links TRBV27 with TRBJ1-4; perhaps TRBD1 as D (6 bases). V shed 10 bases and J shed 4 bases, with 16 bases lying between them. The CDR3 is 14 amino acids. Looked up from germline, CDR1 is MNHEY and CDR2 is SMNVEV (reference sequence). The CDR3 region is CATKQGLYNEKLFF. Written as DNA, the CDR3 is TGTGCCACCAAGCAGGGGCTATATAATGAAAAACTGTTTTTT.

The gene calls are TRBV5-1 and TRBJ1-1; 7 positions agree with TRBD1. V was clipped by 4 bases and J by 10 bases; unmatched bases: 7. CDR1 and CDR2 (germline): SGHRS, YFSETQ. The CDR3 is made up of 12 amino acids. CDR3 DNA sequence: TGCGCCAGCAGCCGGACAGGTGATGGAGCTTTCTTT. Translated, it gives CASSRTGDGAFF.

CDR3 region: CASSMGTGGYEQYF. CDR3 DNA sequence: TGTGCCAGTAGTATGGGGACAGGAGGCTACGAGCAGTACTTC. The rearrangement uses TRBV19 and TRBJ2-7; TRBD1 aligns across 8 bases. Per the germline V gene, CDR1 is LNHDA and CDR2 is SQIVND (reference sequence). The ends lost 3 bases at V and 3 bases at J; junction bases unmatched: 4. The CDR3 has 14 amino acids.

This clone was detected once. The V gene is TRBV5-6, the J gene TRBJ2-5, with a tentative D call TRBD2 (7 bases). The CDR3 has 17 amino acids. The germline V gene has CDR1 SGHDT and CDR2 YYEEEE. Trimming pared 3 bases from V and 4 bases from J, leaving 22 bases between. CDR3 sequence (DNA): TGTGCCAGCAGCTCCCACGTAGGCCCGGGGGGCATAGAGACCCAGTACTTC. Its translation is CASSSHVGPGGIETQYF.

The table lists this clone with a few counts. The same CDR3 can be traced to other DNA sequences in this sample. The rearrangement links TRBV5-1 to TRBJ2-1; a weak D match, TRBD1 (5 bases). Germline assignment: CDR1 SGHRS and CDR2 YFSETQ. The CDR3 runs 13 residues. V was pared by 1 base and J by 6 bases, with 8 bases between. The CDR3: CASSLSQGNEQFF. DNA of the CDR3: TGCGCCAGCAGCTTGTCTCAGGGCAATGAGCAGTTCTTC.

The DNA of the CDR3 is TGTGCCAGTAGTATTATGAGGACAGGGGCCACCGGGGAGCTGTTTTTT. Amino acid sequence: CASSIMRTGATGELFF. This chain uses TRBV19 with TRBJ2-2; 9 bases fit TRBD1. CDR3 length: 16 amino acids. J gave up 4 bases and V 3 bases, and 6 bases lay outside the gene matches. The V gene's germline CDR1 is LNHDA and CDR2 SQIVND (reference sequence).

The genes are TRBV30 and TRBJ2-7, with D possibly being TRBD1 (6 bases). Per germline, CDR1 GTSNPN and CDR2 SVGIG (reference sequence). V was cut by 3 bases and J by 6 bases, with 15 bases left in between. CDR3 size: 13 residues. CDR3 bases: TGTGCCTGGAGCCCACAGGGTGGGGTCGAGCAGTACTTC. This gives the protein CAWSPQGGVEQYF.

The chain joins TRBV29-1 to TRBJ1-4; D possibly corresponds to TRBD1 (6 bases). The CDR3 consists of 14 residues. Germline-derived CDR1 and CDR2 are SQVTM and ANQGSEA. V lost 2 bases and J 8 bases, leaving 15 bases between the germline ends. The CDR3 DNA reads TGCAGCGTTGAACGTGGTCAGGGGAACGAAAAACTGTTTTTT. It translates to CSVERGQGNEKLFF.

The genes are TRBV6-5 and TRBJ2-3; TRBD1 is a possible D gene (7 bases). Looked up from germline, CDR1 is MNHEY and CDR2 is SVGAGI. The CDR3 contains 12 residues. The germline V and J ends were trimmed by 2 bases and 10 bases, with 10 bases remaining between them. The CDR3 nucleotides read TGTGCCAGCAGTTACGGAGGGACAGCGCAGTATTTT. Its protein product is CASSYGGTAQYF.

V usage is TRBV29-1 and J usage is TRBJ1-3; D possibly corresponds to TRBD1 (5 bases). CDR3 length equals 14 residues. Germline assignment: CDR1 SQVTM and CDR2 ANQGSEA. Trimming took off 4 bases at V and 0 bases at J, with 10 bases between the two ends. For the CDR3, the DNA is TGCAGCGTTGCTCCGGGGGACTCTGGAAACACCATATATTTT. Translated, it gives CSVAPGDSGNTIYF.

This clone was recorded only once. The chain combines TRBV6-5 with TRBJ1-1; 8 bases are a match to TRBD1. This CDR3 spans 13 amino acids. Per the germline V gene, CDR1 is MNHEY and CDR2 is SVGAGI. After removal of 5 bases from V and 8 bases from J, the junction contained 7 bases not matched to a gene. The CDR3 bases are TGTGCCAGCAGTATAGCCAGGGGGCCCGAAGCTTTCTTT. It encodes CASSIARGPEAFF.

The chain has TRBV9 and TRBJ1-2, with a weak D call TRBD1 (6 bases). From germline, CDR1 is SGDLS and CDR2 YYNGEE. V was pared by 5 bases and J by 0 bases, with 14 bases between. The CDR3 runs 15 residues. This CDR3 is CASSKTGLANYGYTF. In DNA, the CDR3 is TGTGCCAGCAGTAAAACAGGGCTAGCTAACTATGGCTACACCTTC.

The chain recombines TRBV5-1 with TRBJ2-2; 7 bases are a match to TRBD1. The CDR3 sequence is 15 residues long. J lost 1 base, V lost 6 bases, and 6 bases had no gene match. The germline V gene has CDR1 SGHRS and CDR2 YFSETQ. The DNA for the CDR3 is TGCGCCAGCACCCGGACAGGCGAGAACACCGGGGAGCTGTTTTTT. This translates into CASTRTGENTGELFF.

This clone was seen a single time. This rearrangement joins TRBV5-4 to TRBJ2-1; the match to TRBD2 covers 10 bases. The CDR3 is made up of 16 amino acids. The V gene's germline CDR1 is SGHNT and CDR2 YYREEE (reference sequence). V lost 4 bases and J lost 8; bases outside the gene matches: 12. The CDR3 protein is CASSRNLAGVLHEQFF. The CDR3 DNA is TGTGCCAGCAGCCGGAACCTAGCGGGGGTTCTCCATGAGCAGTTCTTC.

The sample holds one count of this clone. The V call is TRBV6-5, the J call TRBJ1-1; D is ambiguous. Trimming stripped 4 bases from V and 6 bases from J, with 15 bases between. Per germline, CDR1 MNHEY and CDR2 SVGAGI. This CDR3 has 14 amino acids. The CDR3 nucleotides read TGTGCCAGCAGTTCCCTCCCGATGCAGGCTGAAGCTTTCTTT. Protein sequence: CASSSLPMQAEAFF.

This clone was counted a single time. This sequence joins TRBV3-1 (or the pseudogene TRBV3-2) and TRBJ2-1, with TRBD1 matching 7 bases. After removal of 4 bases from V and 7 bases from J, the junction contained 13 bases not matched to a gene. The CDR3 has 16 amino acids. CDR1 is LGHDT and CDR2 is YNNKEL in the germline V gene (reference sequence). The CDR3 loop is CASSPRQGSHQNEQFF. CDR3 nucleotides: TGTGCCAGCAGCCCTCGACAGGGTTCCCATCAAAATGAGCAGTTCTTC.

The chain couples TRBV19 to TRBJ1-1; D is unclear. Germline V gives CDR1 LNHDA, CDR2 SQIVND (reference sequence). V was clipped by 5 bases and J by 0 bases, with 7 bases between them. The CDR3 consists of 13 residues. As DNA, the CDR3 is TGTGCCAGTAGTCCCCGGTTGAACACTGAAGCTTTCTTT. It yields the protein CASSPRLNTEAFF.

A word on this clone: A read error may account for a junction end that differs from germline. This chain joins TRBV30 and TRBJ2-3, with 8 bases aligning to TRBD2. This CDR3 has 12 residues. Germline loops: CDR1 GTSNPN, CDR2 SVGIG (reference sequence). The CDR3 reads CAWSVQGTRGIF. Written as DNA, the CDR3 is TGTGCCTGGAGTGTACAAGGGACTAGAGGCATTTTT.